A selection of T cell receptor beta chains follows, all from one sample in a study of cytomegalovirus exposure and HLA in healthy donors. Clones were read by immunoSEQ multiplex PCR, and TCRdb kept only the in-frame ones, dropping some. In the table there are under 200,000 clones, around 62% of which are singletons. The source material was PBMCs. The receptors were gathered from a man aged 35-49 years in good health and CMV-seronegative. CDR3s include the opening cysteine and the closing phenylalanine or tryptophan. D genes are given only for firm matches. The size field is filled for only some rows; it gives once, few, many or a size class.

size	V	J	D	CDR3	DNA
few	TRBV18	TRBJ2-1	.	CASSPGIQEPNEQFF	TGTGCCAGCTCACCGGGAATACAGGAACCTAATGAGCAGTTCTTC
.	TRBV7-2	TRBJ2-7	TRBD2	CASSLKPPSGPSYEQYF	TGTGCCAGCAGCTTAAAGCCCCCTAGCGGGCCATCCTACGAGCAGTACTTC
.	TRBV19	TRBJ2-7	.	CASNSRDKNYEQYF	TGTGCCAGTAACTCCCGGGACAAGAACTACGAGCAGTACTTC
few	TRBV10-2	TRBJ1-4	.	CASRGEATNEKLFF	TGCGCCAGCAGAGGGGAGGCAACTAATGAAAAACTGTTTTTT
.	TRBV19	TRBJ2-5	TRBD1	CASSISGGKQETQYF	TGTGCCAGTAGTATCTCAGGGGGTAAGCAAGAGACCCAGTACTTC
once	TRBV27	TRBJ1-3	.	CASSSGQLGNTIYF	TGTGCCAGCAGTTCGGGACAACTCGGAAACACCATATATTTT
few	TRBV7-2	TRBJ2-7	TRBD2	CASSLVSSGRAMSEQYF	TGTGCCAGCAGCTTAGTCTCTAGCGGGAGGGCCATGTCCGAGCAGTACTTC
.	TRBV2	TRBJ2-7	.	CASSEVLVQYF	TGTGCCAGCAGTGAGGTCCTAGTGCAGTACTTC
.	TRBV6-5	TRBJ1-4	.	CASSYLGDGKLFF	TGTGCCAGCAGTTACTTAGGGGATGGGAAACTGTTTTTT
.	TRBV7-9	TRBJ2-1	.	CASSYGGRSVEFF	TGTGCCAGCAGCTACGGGGGGCGTTCGGTCGAGTTCTTC
few	TRBV12-5	TRBJ2-4	TRBD1	CASGSGQGEHQYF	TGTGCTAGTGGTTCGGGACAGGGAGAACATCAGTACTTC
.	TRBV11-2	TRBJ2-7	.	CASSLVAPYEQYF	TGTGCCAGCAGCTTAGTGGCCCCCTACGAGCAGTACTTC
few	TRBV5-4	TRBJ2-7	TRBD1	CASSLAGDRGLGEQYF	TGTGCCAGCAGCTTGGCGGGGGACAGGGGGCTGGGCGAGCAGTACTTC
.	TRBV28	TRBJ1-2	.	CASSASRGARYGYTF	TGTGCCAGCAGTGCTTCACGGGGGGCACGCTATGGCTACACCTTC
once	TRBV30	TRBJ1-1	TRBD1	CAWSFRGTGANTEAFF	TGTGCCTGGAGTTTCCGCGGGACAGGGGCTAACACTGAAGCTTTCTTT
.	TRBV6-6	TRBJ2-7	TRBD1	CASSYSTGAEQYF	TGTGCCAGCAGTTACTCAACAGGGGCTGAGCAGTACTTC
.	TRBV19	TRBJ1-2	.	CASSIGGLGGNYGYTF	TGTGCCAGTAGTATTGGAGGTCTGGGAGGTAACTATGGCTACACCTTC
.	TRBV7-8	TRBJ2-7	TRBD1	CASSSRDRVFYEQYF	TGTGCCAGCAGTAGCCGGGACAGGGTATTCTACGAGCAGTACTTC
.	TRBV2	TRBJ1-5	.	CASSTLRNSNQPQHF	TGTGCCAGCAGTACCCTCAGAAATAGCAATCAGCCCCAGCATTTT
.	TRBV27	TRBJ1-4	.	CASSLLRDEKLFF	TGTGCCAGCAGTTTACTGAGGGATGAAAAACTGTTTTTT
.	TRBV6-1	TRBJ1-1	.	CASSEFRASTEAFF	TGTGCCAGCAGTGAATTCAGGGCGAGCACTGAAGCTTTCTTT
.	TRBV19	TRBJ1-5	TRBD1	CASRPRQGESNQPQHF	TGTGCCAGTAGACCCCGACAGGGGGAGAGCAATCAGCCCCAGCATTTT
.	TRBV27	TRBJ1-6	.	CASRGGRIYNSPLHF	TGTGCCAGCAGGGGAGGACGTATCTATAATTCACCCCTCCACTTT
.	TRBV20-1	TRBJ2-5	.	CSPGGQETQYF	TGCAGTCCGGGTGGCCAAGAGACCCAGTACTTC
few	TRBV4-3	TRBJ2-3	TRBD2	CASSQDAPFGSGSRADTQYF	TGCGCCAGCAGCCAAGATGCCCCCTTCGGTAGCGGGAGTCGCGCAGATACGCAGTATTTT
.	TRBV15	TRBJ2-3	.	CATSRVYRDSTDTQYF	TGTGCCACCAGCAGAGTCTACAGGGATAGCACAGATACGCAGTATTTT
few	TRBV5-4	TRBJ2-5	.	CASNTPPAETQYF	TGTGCCAGCAACACACCCCCAGCGGAGACCCAGTACTTC
.	TRBV5-1	TRBJ2-7	.	CASRPSGASYYEQYF	TGCGCCAGCAGACCCTCAGGGGCCAGCTACTACGAGCAGTACTTC
.	TRBV25-1	TRBJ1-1	TRBD1	CASSEYDRGNTEAFF	TGTGCCAGCAGTGAATATGACAGGGGGAACACTGAAGCTTTCTTT
.	TRBV14	TRBJ1-5	.	CASSQDLYQPQHF	TGTGCCAGCAGCCAAGATCTTTATCAGCCCCAGCATTTT
few	TRBV6-1	TRBJ1-2	.	CASSEEVGQNYGYTF	TGTGCCAGCAGTGAAGAGGTTGGGCAGAACTATGGCTACACCTTC
.	TRBV15	TRBJ2-7	TRBD2	CATSSLGLAGAEQYF	TGTGCCACCAGCTCACTCGGACTAGCGGGGGCCGAGCAGTACTTC
.	TRBV29-1	TRBJ2-7	.	CSVVHSPGHEQYF	TGCAGCGTTGTTCACAGTCCCGGCCACGAGCAGTACTTC
few	TRBV28	TRBJ2-5	TRBD1	CASSSQGARRETQYF	TGTGCCAGCAGTTCCCAGGGGGCCCGCAGGGAGACCCAGTACTTC
.	TRBV27	TRBJ2-2	.	CASSWREAGELFF	TGTGCCAGCAGTTGGCGAGAGGCCGGGGAGCTGTTTTTT
.	TRBV19	TRBJ2-3	TRBD2	CASTPRLAGNTSTDTQYF	TGTGCCAGTACCCCAAGACTAGCGGGTAATACTAGCACAGATACGCAGTATTTT
.	TRBV7-2	TRBJ2-5	.	CASSLGPGLDQETQYF	TGTGCCAGCAGCTTAGGTCCGGGACTCGACCAAGAGACCCAGTACTTC
.	TRBV6-1	TRBJ2-7	.	CASRVGWGSYEQYF	TGTGCCAGCAGAGTTGGATGGGGCTCCTACGAGCAGTACTTC
.	TRBV29-1	TRBJ2-1	TRBD2	CSVTTSGESSYNEQFF	TGCAGCGTTACGACTAGCGGGGAAAGCTCCTACAATGAGCAGTTCTTC
.	TRBV19	TRBJ2-7	TRBD1	CASSTGQGTYEQYF	TGTGCCAGTAGTACTGGACAGGGAACCTACGAGCAGTACTTC
.	TRBV5-4	TRBJ2-5	TRBD2	CASRPGTSGRGETQYF	TGTGCCAGCAGACCCGGGACTAGCGGGAGAGGGGAGACCCAGTACTTC
.	TRBV7-9	TRBJ2-5	.	CASSYPGQLFAGGQETQYF	TGTGCCAGCAGCTACCCGGGACAGCTCTTCGCGGGGGGTCAAGAGACCCAGTACTTC
.	TRBV9	TRBJ2-2	TRBD2	CASSVVPGSGGAGTGELFF	TGTGCCAGCAGCGTAGTCCCCGGGAGCGGGGGGGCGGGCACCGGGGAGCTGTTTTTT
.	TRBV7-3	TRBJ1-6	.	CASSSRADNSPLHF	TGTGCCAGCAGCTCCAGGGCTGATAATTCACCCCTCCACTTT
.	TRBV6-4	TRBJ2-1	TRBD2	CASSWTSGGYYNEQFF	TGTGCCAGCAGTTGGACTAGCGGGGGCTACTACAATGAGCAGTTCTTC
.	TRBV7-3	TRBJ1-1	TRBD1	CASSLDRVTEAFF	TGTGCCAGCAGCCTGGACAGGGTCACTGAAGCTTTCTTT
.	TRBV5-8	TRBJ2-7	.	CASSLSQVEQYF	TGTGCCAGCAGCTTGTCTCAGGTCGAGCAGTACTTC
.	TRBV2	TRBJ2-7	TRBD1	CASTWGGQGGNEQYF	TGTGCCAGCACTTGGGGGGGACAGGGGGGGAACGAGCAGTACTTC
once	TRBV7-2	TRBJ2-7	TRBD2	CASSSRPSGASYEQYF	TGTGCCAGCAGCTCAAGGCCTAGCGGGGCATCCTACGAGCAGTACTTC
.	TRBV7-2	TRBJ2-1	TRBD1	CASSLAGTGSYNEQFF	TGTGCCAGCAGCTTAGCGGGGACAGGCTCCTACAATGAGCAGTTCTTC
.	TRBV7-2	TRBJ1-2	.	CASSLGGVGANYGYTF	TGTGCCAGCAGCTTAGGGGGGGTGGGGGCTAACTATGGCTACACCTTC
.	TRBV4-1	TRBJ1-1	.	CASSQDPMRGAFF	TGCGCCAGCAGCCAAGACCCAATGAGGGGGGCTTTCTTT
.	TRBV6-4	TRBJ2-7	.	CASHRQSPGEQYF	TGTGCCAGCCATAGACAGTCCCCGGGCGAGCAGTACTTC
.	TRBV7-2	TRBJ2-7	TRBD2	CASSSTGTSSYEQYF	TGTGCCAGCAGCTCGACCGGGACTAGCTCCTACGAGCAGTACTTC
.	TRBV7-2	TRBJ2-5	TRBD1	CASSPGQGTAATQYF	TGTGCCAGCAGCCCAGGACAGGGGACCGCCGCGACCCAGTACTTC